This note documents a single T cell receptor (beta chain) sequence. V gave up 5 bases and J gave up 0 bases; unmatched junction bases: 6. Looked up from germline, CDR1 is KGHDR and CDR2 is SFDVKD. This CDR3 spans 18 amino acids. The data were taken from a study of blood T cell repertoires in COVID-19. Clones were sequenced by immunoSEQ multiplex PCR, and TCRdb holds only the in-frame ones, with some missing. The data contain over 150,000 clones, 82% of them singletons. The chain links TRBV24-1 to TRBJ2-2, with 12 bases aligning to TRBD2. Specimen: peripheral blood. The origin of this receptor is a woman of 80 years or more with active or convalescent COVID-19. The CDR3 DNA is TGTGCCACCAGTGCCCCTAGCGGGAGGGGGTCGAACACCGGGGAGCTGTTTTTT. Translating gives CATSAPSGRGSNTGELFF.